One sample yielded the 9 T cell receptor beta chains listed below, sequenced in a study of T cells in Graves' hyperthyroidism and ophthalmopathy. The investigators amplified TCR beta CDR3 regions from RNA transcripts. Carried out on the TCR CDR3, a first-round RT-PCR used the HTBI primer set. MiXCR, applied by TCRdb to the multiplex PCR reads, yields one record per CDR3 protein. The sample records around 340,000 distinct CDR3 sequences, about a sixth being singletons. Specimen: blood. The source of these receptors is a middle-aged woman with Graves' ophthalmopathy.

This clonotype was seen ten or more times. V usage is TRBV4-1 and J usage is TRBJ2-7; 11 bases match TRBD2. Germline V gene sequence: CDR1 MGHRA, CDR2 YSYEKL. The CDR3 contains 15 residues. Trimming at V came to 0 bases and at J to 3 bases, leaving 1 base not matched to a gene. The CDR3 nucleotides are TGCGCCAGCAGCCAAGAAGGGACTAGCGGCTACGAGCAGTACTTC. Residues: CASSQEGTSGYEQYF.

This clonotype was recorded at least ten times. The chain recombines TRBV28 with TRBJ1-5, with no clear D. Trimming pared 8 bases from V and 3 bases from J, leaving 8 bases between. The germline V gene encodes CDR1 MDHEN and CDR2 SYDVKM. The CDR3 consists of 12 residues. Here the CDR3 reads CASYSINQPQHF. The CDR3 DNA reads as TGTGCCAGCTACAGTATCAATCAGCCCCAGCATTTT.

This clonotype was counted at least ten times. The chain is built from TRBV4-2 and TRBJ2-2; D tentatively fits TRBD1 or TRBD2 (5 bases each). V shed 0 bases and J shed 8 bases, with 7 bases lying between them. The CDR3 extends over 13 amino acids. CDR1 LGHNA and CDR2 YNFKEQ come from the germline V gene. CDR3 sequence reads: CASSQDGAGELFF. The CDR3 DNA reads TGTGCCAGCAGCCAAGACGGGGCTGGGGAGCTGTTTTTT.

In this sample, this clonotype turned up many times. V gene TRBV11-1 combines with J gene TRBJ1-1; 7 bases fit TRBD1. The J segment lost 3 bases and the V segment lost 5 bases, leaving 6 bases of the junction unmatched. CDR1 is SGHAT and CDR2 is FQDESV in the germline V gene (reference sequence). This CDR3 comprises 14 residues. The CDR3 region has the DNA TGTGCCAGCAGCCCAGGGGGAAAGCACACTGAAGCTTTCTTT. It specifies CASSPGGKHTEAFF.

The chain employs TRBV18 and TRBJ2-7; 9 nucleotides align to TRBD1. J was trimmed by 3 bases and V by 4 bases; bases with no gene match: 10. In germline, CDR1 is KGHSH, CDR2 LQKENI. This CDR3 contains 16 residues. The CDR3 coding sequence is TGTGCCAGCTCACGGACCGGGACAGGGATAATCTACGAGCAGTACTTC. Protein product: CASSRTGTGIIYEQYF.

In its sample, this clonotype was seen many times. The chain recombines TRBV11-3 with TRBJ2-7; D not resolved. V lost 7 bases to trimming and J lost 2 bases, with 0 bases between them. Germline-derived CDR1 and CDR2 are SGHNT and YENEEA. CDR3 length equals 9 residues. CDR3 coding DNA: TGTGCCAGCACCTACGAGCAGTACTTC. It codes for CASTYEQYF.

This clonotype was picked up many times. V and J are TRBV27 and TRBJ2-7, with 9 bases matching TRBD1. Germline-derived CDR1 and CDR2 are MNHEY and SMNVEV (reference sequence). The CDR3 consists of 15 residues. V dropped 2 bases and J dropped 2; count of bases not matched to a gene: 4. The CDR3 region has the DNA TGTGCCAGCAGTTTACCGGACAGGGGTCCCTACGAGCAGTACTTC. It is translated as CASSLPDRGPYEQYF.

This chain links TRBV6-2 or TRBV6-3 with TRBJ1-2; D is undetermined. The CDR3 sequence is 13 residues long. Germline CDR1 is MNHEY and CDR2 is SVGEGT. Trimming took 5 bases from V and 11 from J, leaving 18 bases between them. CDR3 bases: TGTGCCAGCAGTGACCCTGGTGTGAGCCGGTACACCTTC. Translated: CASSDPGVSRYTF.

Many counts were recorded for this clonotype. The chain links TRBV19 to TRBJ2-2, with a weak D call TRBD2 (5 bases). Germline CDR1 reads LNHDA; CDR2 reads SQIVND (reference sequence). V dropped 11 bases and J dropped 4 bases, with 14 bases sitting between them. CDR3 length: 13 residues. The CDR3 spells CASKRFGTGELFF. The CDR3 coding sequence is TGTGCCTCTAAGCGGTTTGGCACCGGGGAGCTGTTTTTT.